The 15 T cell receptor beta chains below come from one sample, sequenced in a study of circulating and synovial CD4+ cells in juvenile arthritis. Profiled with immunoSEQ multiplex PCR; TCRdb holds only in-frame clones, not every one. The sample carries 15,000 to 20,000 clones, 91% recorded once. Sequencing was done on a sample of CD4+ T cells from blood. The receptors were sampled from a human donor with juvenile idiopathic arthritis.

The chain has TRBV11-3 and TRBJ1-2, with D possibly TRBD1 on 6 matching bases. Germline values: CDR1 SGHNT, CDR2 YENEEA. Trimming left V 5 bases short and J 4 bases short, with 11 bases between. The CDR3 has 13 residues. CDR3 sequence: CASSPTTGYGYTF. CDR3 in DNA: TGTGCCAGCAGCCCAACGACAGGCTATGGCTACACCTTC. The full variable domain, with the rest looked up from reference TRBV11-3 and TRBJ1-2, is EAGVVQSPRYKIIEKKQPVAFWCNPISGHNTLYWYLQNLGQGPELLIRYENEEAVDDSQLPKDRFSAERLKGVDSTLKIQPAELGDSAVYLCASSPTTGYGYTFGSGTRLTVV.

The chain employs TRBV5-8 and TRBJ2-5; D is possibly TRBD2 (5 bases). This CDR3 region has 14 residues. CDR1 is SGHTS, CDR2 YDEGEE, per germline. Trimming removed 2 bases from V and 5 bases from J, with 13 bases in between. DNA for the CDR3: TGTGCCAGCAGCTTAACGGGGTTGAGGGAGACCCAGTACTTC. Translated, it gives CASSLTGLRETQYF. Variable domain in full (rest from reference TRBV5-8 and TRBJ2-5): EAGVTQSPTHLIKTRGQQATLRCSPISGHTSVYWYQQALGLGLQFLLWYDEGEERNRGNFPPRFSGRQFPNYSSELNVNALELEDSALYLCASSLTGLRETQYFGPGTRLLVL.

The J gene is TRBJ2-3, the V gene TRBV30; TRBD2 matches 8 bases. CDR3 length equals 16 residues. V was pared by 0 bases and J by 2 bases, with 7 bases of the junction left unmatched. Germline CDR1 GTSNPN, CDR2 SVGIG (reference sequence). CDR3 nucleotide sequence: TGTGCCTGGAGTGTACGAACTAGCGGACACACAGATACGCAGTATTTT. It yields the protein CAWSVRTSGHTDTQYF.

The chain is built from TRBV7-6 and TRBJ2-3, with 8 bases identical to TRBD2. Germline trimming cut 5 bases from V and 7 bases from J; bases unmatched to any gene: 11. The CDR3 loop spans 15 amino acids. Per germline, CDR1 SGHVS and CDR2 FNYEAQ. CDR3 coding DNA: TGTGCCAGCAGCCCGGGGGGGCCCGGGAGAAATACGCAGTATTTT. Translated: CASSPGGPGRNTQYF.

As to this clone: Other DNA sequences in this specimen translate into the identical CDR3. Here the CDR3 reads CASREAVPFDSPLHF. The CDR3 DNA reads TGCGCCAGCAGGGAGGCAGTGCCGTTTGATTCACCCCTCCACTTT. This rearrangement joins TRBV5-1 to TRBJ1-6, with unresolved D. This CDR3 contains 15 residues. Germline V gene sequence: CDR1 SGHRS, CDR2 YFSETQ. The germline V and J ends were trimmed by 5 bases and 8 bases, with 17 bases remaining between them. The whole variable domain, filled in from reference TRBV5-1 and TRBJ1-6, reads KAGVTQTPRYLIKTRGQQVTLSCSPISGHRSVSWYQQTPGQGLQFLFEYFSETQRNKGNFPGRFSGRQFSNSRSEMNVSTLELGDSALYLCASREAVPFDSPLHFGNGTRLTVT.

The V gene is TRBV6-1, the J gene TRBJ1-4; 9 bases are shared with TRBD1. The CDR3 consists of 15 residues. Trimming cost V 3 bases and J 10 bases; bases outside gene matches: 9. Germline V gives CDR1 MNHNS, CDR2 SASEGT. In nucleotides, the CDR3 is TGTGCCAGCAGTGACCCGCTGACAGGGGGAGCAAAACTGTTTTTT. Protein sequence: CASSDPLTGGAKLFF.

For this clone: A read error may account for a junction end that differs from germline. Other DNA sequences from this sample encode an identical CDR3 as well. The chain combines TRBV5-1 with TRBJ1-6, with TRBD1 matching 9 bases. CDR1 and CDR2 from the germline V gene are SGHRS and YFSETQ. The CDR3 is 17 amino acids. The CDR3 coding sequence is TGCGCCAGCAGCTTGGCCTTGGGGACAGGGAATAATTCCCCCCTCCACTTT. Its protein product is CASSLALGTGNNSPLHF. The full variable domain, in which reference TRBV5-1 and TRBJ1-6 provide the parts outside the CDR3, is KAGVTQTPRYLIKTRGQQVTLSCSPISGHRSVSWYQQTPGQGLQFLFEYFSETQRNKGNFPGRFSGRQFSNSRSEMNVSTLELGDSALYLCASSLALGTGNNSPLHFGNGTRLTVT.

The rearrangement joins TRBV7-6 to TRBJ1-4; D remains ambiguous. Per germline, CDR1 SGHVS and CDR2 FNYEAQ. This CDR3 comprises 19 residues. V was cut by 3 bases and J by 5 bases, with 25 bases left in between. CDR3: CASSFRPPHTELLNEKLFF. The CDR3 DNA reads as TGTGCCAGCAGCTTCCGTCCCCCTCACACAGAACTCTTAAATGAAAAACTGTTTTTT.

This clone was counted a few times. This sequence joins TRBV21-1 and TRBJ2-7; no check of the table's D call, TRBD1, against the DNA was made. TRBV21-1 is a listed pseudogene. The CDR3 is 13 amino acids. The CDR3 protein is CATETELGYEQYF. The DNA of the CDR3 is TGTGCCACCGAGACAGAGTTGGGCTACGAGCAGTACTTC.

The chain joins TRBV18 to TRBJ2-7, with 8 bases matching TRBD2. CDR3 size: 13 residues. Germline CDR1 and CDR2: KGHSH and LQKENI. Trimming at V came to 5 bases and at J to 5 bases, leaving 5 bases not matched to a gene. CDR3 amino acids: CASSEAGVHEQYF. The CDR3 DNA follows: TGTGCCAGCTCAGAAGCGGGAGTGCACGAGCAGTACTTC. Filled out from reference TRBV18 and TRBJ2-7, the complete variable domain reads NAGVMQNPRHLVRRRGQEARLRCSPMKGHSHVYWYRQLPEEGLKFMVYLQKENIIDESGMPKERFSAEFPKEGPSILRIQQVVRGDSAAYFCASSEAGVHEQYFGPGTRLTVT.

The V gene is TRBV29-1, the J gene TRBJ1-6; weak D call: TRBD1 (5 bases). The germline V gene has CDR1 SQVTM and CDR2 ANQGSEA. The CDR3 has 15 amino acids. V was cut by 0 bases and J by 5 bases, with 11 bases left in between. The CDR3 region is CSVEEWGDDNSPLHF. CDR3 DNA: TGCAGCGTTGAAGAATGGGGGGATGATAATTCACCCCTCCACTTT.

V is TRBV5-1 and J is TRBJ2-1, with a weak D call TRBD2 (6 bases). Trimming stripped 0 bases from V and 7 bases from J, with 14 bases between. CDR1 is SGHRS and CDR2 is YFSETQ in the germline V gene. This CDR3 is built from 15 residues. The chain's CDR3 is CASSLALAAGNEQFF. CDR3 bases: TGCGCCAGCAGCTTGGCACTAGCAGCTGGAAATGAGCAGTTCTTC.

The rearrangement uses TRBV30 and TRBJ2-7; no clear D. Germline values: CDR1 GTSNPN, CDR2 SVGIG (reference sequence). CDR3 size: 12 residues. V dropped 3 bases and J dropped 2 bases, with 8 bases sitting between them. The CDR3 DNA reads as TGTGCCTGGAGCCTATTGACCTACGAGCAGTACTTC. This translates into CAWSLLTYEQYF.

The CDR3 loop reads CASTPTSGGADTQYF. CDR3 bases: TGTGCCAGCACTCCGACTAGCGGGGGAGCAGATACGCAGTATTTT. V and J are TRBV2 and TRBJ2-3, with 12 bases that match TRBD2. This CDR3 spans 15 amino acids. With V trimmed by 7 bases and J by 4 bases, 6 bases remained unmatched. The germline V gene has CDR1 SNHLY and CDR2 FYNNEI.

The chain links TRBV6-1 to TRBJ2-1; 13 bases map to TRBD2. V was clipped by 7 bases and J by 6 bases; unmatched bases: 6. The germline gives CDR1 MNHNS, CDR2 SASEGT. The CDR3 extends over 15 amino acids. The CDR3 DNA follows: TGTGCCAGCAACATGGGACTAGCGGGGATCAATGAGCAGTTCTTC. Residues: CASNMGLAGINEQFF.